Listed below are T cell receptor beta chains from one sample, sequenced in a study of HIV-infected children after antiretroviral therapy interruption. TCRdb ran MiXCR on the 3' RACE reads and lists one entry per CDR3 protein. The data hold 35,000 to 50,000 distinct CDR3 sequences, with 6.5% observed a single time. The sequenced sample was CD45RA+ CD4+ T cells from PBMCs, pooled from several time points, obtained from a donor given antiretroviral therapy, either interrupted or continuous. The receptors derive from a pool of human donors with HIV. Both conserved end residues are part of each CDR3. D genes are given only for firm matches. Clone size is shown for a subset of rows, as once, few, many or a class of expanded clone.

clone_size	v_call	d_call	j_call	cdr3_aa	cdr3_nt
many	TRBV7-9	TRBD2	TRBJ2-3	CASSEGLAGDTQYF	TGTGCCAGCAGCGAGGGACTAGCGGGAGATACGCAGTATTTT
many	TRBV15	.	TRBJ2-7	CATSRGGTAYEQYF	TGTGCCACCAGCAGGGGAGGGACAGCCTACGAGCAGTACTTC
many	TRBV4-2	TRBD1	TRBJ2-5	CASSQGQKDTQYF	TGTGCCAGCAGCCAGGGACAGAAAGACACCCAGTACTTT
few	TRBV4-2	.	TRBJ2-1	CASSQQVLPSYNEQFF	TGTGCCAGCAGCCAACAGGTTCTCCCTTCCTACAATGAGCAGTTCTTC
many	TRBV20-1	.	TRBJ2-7	CSTVSEQYF	TGCAGTACCGTGTCCGAGCAGTACTTC
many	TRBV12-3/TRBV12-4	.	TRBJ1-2	CASSRGGAGGYTF	TGTGCCAGCAGCCGTGGGGGGGCAGGTGGCTACACCTTC
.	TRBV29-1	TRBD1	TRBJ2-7	CSARTGTGLEQYF	TGCAGCGCTCGGACCGGGACAGGACTTGAGCAGTACTTC
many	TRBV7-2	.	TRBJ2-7	CASSLEAGRIREQYF	TGTGCCAGCAGCTTAGAGGCAGGGAGGATCCGCGAGCAGTACTTC
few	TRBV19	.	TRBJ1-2	CASSMTRVGYTF	TGTGCCAGTAGTATGACCCGGGTTGGCTACACCTTC
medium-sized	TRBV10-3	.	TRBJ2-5	CASGDLWGQDTQYF	TGTGCCAGCGGTGATCTCTGGGGTCAAGACACCCAGTACTTT
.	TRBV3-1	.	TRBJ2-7	CASSQGDGPYEQYF	TGTGCCAGCAGCCAAGGGGACGGACCGTACGAGCAGTACTTC
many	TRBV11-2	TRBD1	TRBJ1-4	CASSGTVNEKLFF	TGTGCCAGCAGCGGGACAGTTAATGAAAAACTGTTTTTT